These 7 T cell receptor beta chains were all obtained from the same sample, sequenced in a study of T cells after yellow fever vaccination (dated by TCRdb to the late 2010s). The intended sense of this specimen's treatment or condition label: live attenuated yellow fever vaccine strain. Library preparation was by 5' RACE. Data came from an Illumina HiSeq 2500. TCRdb ran its own pipeline on the public reads, namely fastp trimming at Q25 and MiXCR clone calling, and kept in-frame beta chains. Here each entry gathers all rows of one CDR3 protein and keeps the most common genes and DNA. The sample table holds 450,000 to 550,000 distinct CDR3 sequences, of which 19% were seen once. The biggest ten clones account for more than 13% of the sample. Here the sequenced sample was PBMCs, taken 15 days after the yellow fever booster vaccination. These receptors were collected from a young man who received the YFV17D yellow fever vaccine.

This rearrangement joins TRBV7-2 to TRBJ2-1; 7 bases map to TRBD2. The CDR3 spans 15 residues. Germline V lookup: CDR1 SGHTA, CDR2 FQGNSA. J gave up 5 bases and V 5 bases, and 9 bases lay outside the gene matches. The CDR3 here is CASSRELAPHNEQFF. Here the CDR3 DNA reads TGTGCCAGCAGCAGGGAACTAGCGCCCCACAATGAGCAGTTCTTC.

J is TRBJ2-5 and V is TRBV9, with TRBD2 matching 10 bases. J lost 2 bases, V lost 0 bases, and 7 bases had no gene match. Per germline, CDR1 SGDLS and CDR2 YYNGEE. CDR3 length: 17 residues. The CDR3 DNA is TGTGCCAGCAGCGTAGCTCCTAGCGGGAGTTGGCAAGAGACCCAGTACTTC. Translated: CASSVAPSGSWQETQYF.

The chain recombines TRBV20-1 with TRBJ2-7, with a weak D call TRBD1 (6 bases). The CDR3 is 14 amino acids. V gave up 0 bases and J gave up 5 bases, with 14 bases separating them. Germline V gene lookup returns CDR1 DFQATT and CDR2 SNEGSKA (reference sequence). Here the CDR3 DNA reads TGCAGTGCTAGAGATGCCCAGGGGAGCAACGAGCAGTACTTC. It is translated as CSARDAQGSNEQYF.

This chain uses TRBV20-1 with TRBJ2-2; no definite D call. Trimming pared 4 bases from V and 4 bases from J, leaving 10 bases between. This CDR3 has 13 amino acids. Germline CDR1 and CDR2: DFQATT and SNEGSKA (reference sequence). The CDR3 reads CSAKPTFTGELFF. For the CDR3, the DNA is TGCAGTGCTAAACCGACCTTCACCGGGGAGCTGTTTTTT.

The rearrangement uses TRBV10-3 and TRBJ2-2; TRBD1 is a possible D gene (6 bases). The CDR3 covers 14 residues. Germline V gene data show CDR1 as ENHRY and CDR2 as SYGVKD. V was clipped by 10 bases and J by 3 bases, with 15 bases between them. The CDR3 protein is CATGRGVDTGELFF. For the CDR3, the DNA is TGTGCCACCGGCAGGGGAGTGGACACCGGGGAGCTGTTTTTT.

The chain uses TRBV3-1 and TRBJ1-2; D gene unclear. The CDR3 spans 15 residues. Germline V gives CDR1 LGHDT, CDR2 YNNKEL (reference sequence). V gave up 5 bases and J gave up 5 bases, with 18 bases separating them. Here the CDR3 DNA reads TGTGCCAGCAGCGAAAGTTTACAGACGTGGTATGGCTACACCTTC. Amino acid sequence: CASSESLQTWYGYTF.

This chain connects TRBV6-5 to TRBJ1-4; TRBD1 aligns across 7 bases. The germline V gene has CDR1 MNHEY and CDR2 SVGAGI. The junction had 7 bases not matched to a gene; V was cut back by 2 bases and J by 7 bases. The CDR3 sequence is 15 residues long. CDR3 in DNA: TGTGCCAGCAGTTACGAGGCAGGGGGAGCTGAAAAACTGTTTTTT. Protein sequence: CASSYEAGGAEKLFF.